These 8 T cell receptor beta chains share one sample of origin, sequenced in a study of T cells after yellow fever vaccination. MiXCR, run by TCRdb on the 5' RACE reads, gives a single entry per CDR3 protein. The table includes roughly 250,000 distinct CDR3 sequences, about an eighth detected once. This specimen was CD4+ T cells sorted from PBMCs, taken 45 days after the yellow fever booster vaccination. These receptors all stem from a man between 25 and 39 years old who received the YFV17D yellow fever vaccine.

This clonotype has a handful of counts. This chain joins TRBV18 and TRBJ2-2; the D is unclear. There are 13 residues in the CDR3. From germline, CDR1 is KGHSH and CDR2 LQKENI. V was shortened by 2 bases and J by 4 bases, with 5 bases between the two germline ends. CDR3 residues: CASSPISTGELFF. The CDR3 region has the DNA TGTGCCAGCTCACCAATTAGCACCGGGGAGCTGTTTTTT.

This clonotype was detected a few times. The chain recombines TRBV6-2 or TRBV6-3 with TRBJ1-1; D gene unclear. Germline V gene lookup returns CDR1 MNHEY and CDR2 SVGEGT. Trimming pared 3 bases from V and 0 bases from J, leaving 8 bases between. CDR3 length: 14 residues. In nucleotides, the CDR3 is TGTGCCAGCAGTTATCCGGGAATGAACACTGAAGCTTTCTTT. Its translation: CASSYPGMNTEAFF.

The gene calls are TRBV20-1 and TRBJ2-1; TRBD2 agrees at 11 bases. The V gene end was trimmed by 5 bases and the J gene end by 2 bases; junction bases not matched to a gene: 11. This CDR3 is built from 17 residues. Looked up from germline, CDR1 is DFQATT and CDR2 is SNEGSKA (reference sequence). In DNA form, the CDR3 reads TGCAGTGCTCGGATTAGCGGGAGGGCCTTGACCTACAATGAGCAGTTCTTC. Translated: CSARISGRALTYNEQFF.

This clonotype was detected many times. The chain uses TRBV6-2 or TRBV6-3 and TRBJ2-7; D is undetermined. This CDR3 is built from 14 residues. V lost 5 bases and J 6 bases, leaving 17 bases between the germline ends. In germline, CDR1 is MNHEY, CDR2 SVGEGT. In DNA, the CDR3 is TGTGCCAGCAGTGTCTCCTATCCAGCGAGCGAGCAGTACTTC. Its protein product is CASSVSYPASEQYF.

This clonotype was seen a few times. The chain recombines TRBV7-2 with TRBJ2-7; 15 bases align to TRBD2. CDR3 length: 16 residues. In germline, CDR1 is SGHTA, CDR2 FQGNSA. V lost 5 bases and J lost 3; bases outside the gene matches: 5. The CDR3: CASSLGLAGGRYEQYF. CDR3 DNA sequence: TGTGCCAGCAGCCTCGGACTAGCGGGAGGGCGCTACGAGCAGTACTTC.

The rearrangement joins TRBV24-1 to TRBJ1-4; possibly TRBD1 for D (5 bases). This CDR3 spans 15 amino acids. Between the trimmed V and J ends, which lost 3 bases and 2 bases, there was a span of 9 bases. From germline, CDR1 is KGHDR and CDR2 SFDVKD. This CDR3 reads CATSDPGQTNEKLFF. DNA of the CDR3: TGTGCCACCAGTGATCCAGGGCAGACTAATGAAAAACTGTTTTTT.

The chain recombines TRBV20-1 with TRBJ2-7; no firm D call. Per germline, CDR1 DFQATT and CDR2 SNEGSKA (reference sequence). V was trimmed by 0 bases and J by 2 bases, leaving 20 bases between them. This CDR3 comprises 17 residues. The CDR3 coding sequence is TGCAGTGCTAGAGATCAATTTATACGGCCTTTCACCTACGAGCAGTACTTC. It is translated as CSARDQFIRPFTYEQYF.

This clonotype was seen only a few times. The V gene is TRBV7-2, the J gene TRBJ2-7; the match to TRBD1 covers 7 bases. Trimming removed 4 bases from V and 6 bases from J; junction bases left unmatched: 6. The V gene's germline CDR1 is SGHTA and CDR2 FQGNSA. The CDR3 extends over 13 amino acids. This chain's CDR3 is CASSYQDRAEQYF. CDR3 sequence (DNA): TGTGCCAGCAGCTACCAAGACAGGGCCGAGCAGTACTTC.